This TCR beta chain is drawn from a study of memory CD4+ T cells and cytomegalovirus serostatus. The sort gate was single viable CD3+CD4+CD8-CD45RO+ cells for memory CD4+ T cells. After thawing, CD4+ T cells were positively selected. The germline gives CDR1 KGHSH, CDR2 LQKENI. The CDR3 runs 14 residues. V was cut by 0 bases and J by 6 bases, with 10 bases left in between. Clones were read by immunoSEQ multiplex PCR, and TCRdb kept only the in-frame ones, dropping some. The table has about 52,000 clones, about 80% seen once. The chain joins TRBV18 to TRBJ2-3; D possibly corresponds to TRBD2 (6 bases). The specimen was memory CD4+ T cells from blood. The receptor was derived from an adult in good health and CMV-seropositive. The CDR3 sequence: CASSPPGSRDTQYF. DNA of the CDR3: TGTGCCAGCTCACCACCCGGGAGCCGGGATACGCAGTATTTT.